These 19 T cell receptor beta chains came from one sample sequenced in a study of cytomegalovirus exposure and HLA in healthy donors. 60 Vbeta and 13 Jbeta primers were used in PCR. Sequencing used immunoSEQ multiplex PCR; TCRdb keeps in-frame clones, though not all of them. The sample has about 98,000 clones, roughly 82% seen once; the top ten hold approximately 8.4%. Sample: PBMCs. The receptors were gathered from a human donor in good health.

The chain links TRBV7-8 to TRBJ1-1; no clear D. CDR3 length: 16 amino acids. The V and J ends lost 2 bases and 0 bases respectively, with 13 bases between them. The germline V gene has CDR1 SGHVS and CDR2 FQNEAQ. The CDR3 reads CASSLLTGLMNTEAFF. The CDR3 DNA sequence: TGTGCCAGCAGCTTACTGACTGGTTTAATGAACACTGAAGCTTTCTTT.

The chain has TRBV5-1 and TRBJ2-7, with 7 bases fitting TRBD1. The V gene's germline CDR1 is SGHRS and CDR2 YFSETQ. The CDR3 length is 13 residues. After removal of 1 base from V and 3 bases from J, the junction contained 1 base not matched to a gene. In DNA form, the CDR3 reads TGCGCCAGCAGCTTGAGACAGGGCTACGAGCAGTACTTC. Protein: CASSLRQGYEQYF.

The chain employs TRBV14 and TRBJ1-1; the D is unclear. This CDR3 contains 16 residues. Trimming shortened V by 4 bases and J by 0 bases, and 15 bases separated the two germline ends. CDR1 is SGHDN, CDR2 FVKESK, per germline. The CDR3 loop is CASSPHRNRVNTEAFF. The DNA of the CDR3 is TGTGCCAGCAGCCCCCATAGGAACAGAGTGAACACTGAAGCTTTCTTT.

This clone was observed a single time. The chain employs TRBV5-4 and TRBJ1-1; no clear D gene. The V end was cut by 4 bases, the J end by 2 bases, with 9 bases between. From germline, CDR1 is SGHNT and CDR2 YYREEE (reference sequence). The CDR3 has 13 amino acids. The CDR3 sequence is CASSKEPNTEAFF. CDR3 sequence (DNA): TGTGCCAGCAGCAAAGAGCCAAACACTGAAGCTTTCTTT.

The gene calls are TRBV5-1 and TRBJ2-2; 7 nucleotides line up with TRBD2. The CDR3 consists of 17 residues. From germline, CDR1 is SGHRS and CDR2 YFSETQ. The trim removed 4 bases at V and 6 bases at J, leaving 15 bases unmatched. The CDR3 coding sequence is TGCGCCAGCAGCAATGGAGGGGCGGGAGTCTCTCCCGGGGAGCTGTTTTTT. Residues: CASSNGGAGVSPGELFF.

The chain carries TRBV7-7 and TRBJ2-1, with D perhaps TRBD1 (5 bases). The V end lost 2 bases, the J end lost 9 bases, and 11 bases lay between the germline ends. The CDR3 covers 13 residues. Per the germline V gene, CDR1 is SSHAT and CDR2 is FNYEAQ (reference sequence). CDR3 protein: CASSLQGFSEQFF. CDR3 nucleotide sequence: TGTGCCAGCAGCTTACAGGGATTCAGTGAGCAGTTCTTC.

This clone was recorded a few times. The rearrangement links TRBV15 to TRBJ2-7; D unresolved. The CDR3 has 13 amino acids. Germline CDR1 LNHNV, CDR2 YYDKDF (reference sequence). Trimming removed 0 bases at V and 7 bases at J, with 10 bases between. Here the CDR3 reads CATSREPFREQYF. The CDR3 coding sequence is TGTGCCACCAGCAGAGAGCCCTTCCGGGAGCAGTACTTC.

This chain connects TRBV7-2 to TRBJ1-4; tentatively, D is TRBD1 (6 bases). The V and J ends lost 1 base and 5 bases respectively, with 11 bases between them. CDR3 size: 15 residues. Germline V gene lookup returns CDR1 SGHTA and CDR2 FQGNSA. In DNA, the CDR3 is TGTGCCAGCAGCTTAGTCAGGGGCGCGAATGAAAAACTGTTTTTT. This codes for CASSLVRGANEKLFF.

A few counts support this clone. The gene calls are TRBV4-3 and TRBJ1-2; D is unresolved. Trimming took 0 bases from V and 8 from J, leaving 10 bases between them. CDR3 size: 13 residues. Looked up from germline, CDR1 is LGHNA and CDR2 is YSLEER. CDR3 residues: CASSQDLIRGYTF. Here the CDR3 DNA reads TGCGCCAGCAGCCAAGATCTCATCAGAGGCTACACCTTC.

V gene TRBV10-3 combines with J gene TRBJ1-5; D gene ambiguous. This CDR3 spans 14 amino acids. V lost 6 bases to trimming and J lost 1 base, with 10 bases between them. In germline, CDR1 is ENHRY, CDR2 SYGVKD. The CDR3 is CAIRGYGSNQPQHF. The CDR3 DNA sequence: TGTGCCATCAGGGGCTATGGCAGCAATCAGCCCCAGCATTTT.

DNA of the CDR3: TGTGCCAGCAGGCGCAGGGTGGGCTCCTACAATGAGCAGTTCTTC. It translates to CASRRRVGSYNEQFF. The V call is TRBV5-6, the J call TRBJ2-1; tentatively, D is TRBD1 (5 bases). V shed 5 bases and J shed 0 bases, with 12 bases lying between them. The CDR3 extends over 15 amino acids. Germline lookup yields CDR1 SGHDT and CDR2 YYEEEE.

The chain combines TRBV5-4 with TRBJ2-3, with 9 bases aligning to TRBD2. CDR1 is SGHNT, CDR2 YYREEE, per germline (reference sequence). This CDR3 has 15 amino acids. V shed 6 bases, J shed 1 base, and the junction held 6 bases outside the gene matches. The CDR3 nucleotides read TGTGCCAGCACCCGTAGCGGGGGAGGCACAGATACGCAGTATTTT. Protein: CASTRSGGGTDTQYF. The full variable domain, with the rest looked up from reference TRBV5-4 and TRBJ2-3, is ETGVTQSPTHLIKTRGQQVTLRCSSQSGHNTVSWYQQALGQGPQFIFQYYREEENGRGNFPPRFSGLQFPNYSSELNVNALELDDSALYLCASTRSGGGTDTQYFGPGTRLTVL.

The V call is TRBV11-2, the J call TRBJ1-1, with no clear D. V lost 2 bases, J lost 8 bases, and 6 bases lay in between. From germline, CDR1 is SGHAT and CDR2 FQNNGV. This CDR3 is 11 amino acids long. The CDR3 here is CASSLITEAFF. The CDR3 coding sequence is TGTGCCAGCAGCTTAATCACAGAAGCTTTCTTT.

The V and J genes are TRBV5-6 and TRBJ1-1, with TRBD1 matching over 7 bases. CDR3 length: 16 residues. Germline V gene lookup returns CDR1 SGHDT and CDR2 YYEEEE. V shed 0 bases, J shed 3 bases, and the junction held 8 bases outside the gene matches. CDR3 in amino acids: CASSLDRGVLDTEAFF. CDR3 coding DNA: TGTGCCAGCAGCTTGGACAGGGGAGTCTTGGACACTGAAGCTTTCTTT. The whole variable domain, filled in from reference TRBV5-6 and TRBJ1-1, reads DAGVTQSPTHLIKTRGQQVTLRCSPKSGHDTVSWYQQALGQGPQFIFQYYEEEERQRGNFPDRFSGHQFPNYSSELNVNALLLGDSALYLCASSLDRGVLDTEAFFGQGTRLTVV.

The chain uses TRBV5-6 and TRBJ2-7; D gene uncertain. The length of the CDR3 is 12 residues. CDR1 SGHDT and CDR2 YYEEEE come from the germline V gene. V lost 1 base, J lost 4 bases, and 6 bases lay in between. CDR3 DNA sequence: TGTGCCAGCAGCTTGTCGTTATACGAGCAGTACTTC. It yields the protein CASSLSLYEQYF. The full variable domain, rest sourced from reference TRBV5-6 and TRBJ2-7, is DAGVTQSPTHLIKTRGQQVTLRCSPKSGHDTVSWYQQALGQGPQFIFQYYEEEERQRGNFPDRFSGHQFPNYSSELNVNALLLGDSALYLCASSLSLYEQYFGPGTRLTVT.

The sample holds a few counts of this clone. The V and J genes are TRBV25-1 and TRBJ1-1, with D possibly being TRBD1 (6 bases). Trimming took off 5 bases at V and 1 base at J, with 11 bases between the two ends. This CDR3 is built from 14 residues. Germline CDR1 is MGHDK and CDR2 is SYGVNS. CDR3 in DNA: TGTGCCAGCAGTACTCAGGGGCGGAACACTGAAGCTTTCTTT. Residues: CASSTQGRNTEAFF.

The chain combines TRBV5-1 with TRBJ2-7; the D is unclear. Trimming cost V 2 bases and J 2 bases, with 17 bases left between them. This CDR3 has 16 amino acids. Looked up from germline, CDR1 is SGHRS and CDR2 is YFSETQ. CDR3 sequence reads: CASSFAVPVRTYEQYF. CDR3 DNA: TGCGCCAGCAGCTTCGCGGTTCCGGTGAGGACCTACGAGCAGTACTTC.

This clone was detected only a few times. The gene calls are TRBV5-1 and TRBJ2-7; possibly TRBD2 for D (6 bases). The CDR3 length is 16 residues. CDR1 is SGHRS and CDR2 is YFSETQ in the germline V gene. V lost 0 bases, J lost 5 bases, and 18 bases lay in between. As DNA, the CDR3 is TGCGCCAGCAGCTTGGGGGGGAGGAGAGAAAAAGACGAGCAGTACTTC. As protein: CASSLGGRREKDEQYF. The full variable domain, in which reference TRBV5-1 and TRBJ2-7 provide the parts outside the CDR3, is KAGVTQTPRYLIKTRGQQVTLSCSPISGHRSVSWYQQTPGQGLQFLFEYFSETQRNKGNFPGRFSGRQFSNSRSEMNVSTLELGDSALYLCASSLGGRREKDEQYFGPGTRLTVT.

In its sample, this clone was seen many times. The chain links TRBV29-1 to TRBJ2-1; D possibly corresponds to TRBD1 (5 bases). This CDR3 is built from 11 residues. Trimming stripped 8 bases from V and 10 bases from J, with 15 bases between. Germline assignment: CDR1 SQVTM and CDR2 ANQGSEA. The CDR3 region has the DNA TGCAGCCCCATCCAGGGTGGCGAGCAGTTCTTC. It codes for CSPIQGGEQFF.